These 25 T cell receptor beta chains share one sample of origin, sequenced in a study of blood T cell repertoires in COVID-19. Repertoires were generated with immunoSEQ multiplex PCR, while TCRdb's copy carries only in-frame clones and drops some. The sample has 56,000 or so clones, around nine tenths seen once. Sequenced input: peripheral blood. The receptors shown here come from a man aged 45-60 years with acute or convalescent COVID-19.

This chain links TRBV7-9 with TRBJ2-7, with D maybe TRBD1 (6 bases). The CDR3 covers 14 residues. V was clipped by 1 base and J by 5 bases, with 12 bases between them. Germline CDR1 SEHNR, CDR2 FQNEAQ (reference sequence). The CDR3 DNA sequence: TGTGCCAGCAGCTTAGGTTCCAGGGGAAACGAGCAGTACTTC. Translation: CASSLGSRGNEQYF. The full variable domain, with the rest looked up from reference TRBV7-9 and TRBJ2-7, is DTGVSQNPRHKITKRGQNVTFRCDPISEHNRLYWYRQTLGQGPEFLTYFQNEAQLEKSRLLSDRFSAERPKGSFSTLEIQRTEQGDSAMYLCASSLGSRGNEQYFGPGTRLTVT.

The chain recombines TRBV6-5 with TRBJ1-5, with a possible D match to TRBD1 (5 bases). The CDR3 extends over 11 amino acids. CDR1 MNHEY and CDR2 SVGAGI come from the germline V gene. V lost 6 bases and J lost 10, with 10 bases in between. The CDR3 is CASREQGPQHF. The CDR3, as DNA: TGTGCCAGCAGGGAGCAGGGACCCCAGCATTTT.

V usage is TRBV7-2 and J usage is TRBJ1-3; no reliable D call. This CDR3 has 15 residues. Germline V CDR1 and CDR2: SGHTA, FQGNSA. Between the trimmed V and J ends, which lost 1 base and 4 bases, there was a span of 11 bases. The CDR3 DNA follows: TGTGCCAGCAGCTTAGAGTTGTCAGTCGGAAACACCATATATTTT. It is translated as CASSLELSVGNTIYF.

This chain links TRBV11-2 with TRBJ2-5, with a weak D call TRBD2 (5 bases). Germline values: CDR1 SGHAT, CDR2 FQNNGV. CDR3 length equals 14 residues. Trimming took off 3 bases at V and 3 bases at J, with 11 bases between the two ends. The CDR3 protein is CASSFGLEKETQYF. DNA of the CDR3: TGTGCCAGCAGCTTCGGACTTGAGAAAGAGACCCAGTACTTC. Drawing the rest from reference TRBV11-2 and TRBJ2-5, the complete variable domain is EAGVAQSPRYKIIEKRQSVAFWCNPISGHATLYWYQQILGQGPKLLIQFQNNGVVDDSQLPKDRFSAERLKGVDSTLKIQPAKLEDSAVYLCASSFGLEKETQYFGPGTRLLVL.

The V gene is TRBV7-2, the J gene TRBJ1-5; D gene unclear. Deletions cut 3 bases from V and 7 bases from J, with 7 bases between. The CDR3 covers 12 residues. The germline V gene encodes CDR1 SGHTA and CDR2 FQGNSA. The CDR3 DNA follows: TGTGCCAGCAGCTTCCCCCAGCAGCCCCAGCATTTT. Its translation: CASSFPQQPQHF.

The J gene is TRBJ2-1, the V gene TRBV2; TRBD1 agrees at 10 bases. The CDR3 length is 15 residues. Trimming took 4 bases from V and 10 from J; bases not matched to a gene: 10. Per germline, CDR1 SNHLY and CDR2 FYNNEI. CDR3 protein: CASSARDRGKSEQFF. DNA of the CDR3: TGTGCCAGCAGTGCCCGGGACAGGGGAAAATCGGAGCAGTTCTTC.

The chain recombines TRBV11-2 with TRBJ1-4; D remains unclear. The germline V gene encodes CDR1 SGHAT and CDR2 FQNNGV. The CDR3 sequence is 14 residues long. V was cut by 4 bases and J by 8 bases, with 14 bases left in between. CDR3 in amino acids: CASSSGQWPEKLFF. The CDR3 DNA is TGTGCCAGCAGCTCAGGCCAATGGCCGGAAAAACTGTTTTTT.

The chain combines TRBV25-1 with TRBJ2-1, with D uncertain. V lost 1 base and J lost 8, with 6 bases in between. Germline V lookup: CDR1 MGHDK, CDR2 SYGVNS. The CDR3 runs to 12 residues. The CDR3 spells CASSEFQDEQFF. The CDR3, as DNA: TGTGCCAGCAGTGAATTCCAGGATGAGCAGTTCTTC.

The CDR3 spells CSAWRGGGYTF. The CDR3 coding sequence is TGCAGTGCTTGGCGTGGGGGGGGCTACACCTTC. The V and J genes are TRBV20-1 and TRBJ1-2, with a weak D call TRBD1 (5 bases). Germline CDR1 is DFQATT and CDR2 is SNEGSKA (reference sequence). The CDR3 is 11 residues long. The ends were cut back, 5 bases at V and 8 bases at J, with 12 bases in the middle.

The chain has TRBV28 and TRBJ2-1; 12 bases are shared with TRBD2. V dropped 6 bases and J dropped 16; count of bases not matched to a gene: 10. The germline gives CDR1 MDHEN, CDR2 SYDVKM. CDR3 size: 13 residues. The CDR3 loop reads CASRLPTSGGSFF. The CDR3 DNA follows: TGTGCCAGCAGACTCCCTACTAGCGGGGGGAGTTTCTTC.

The chain employs TRBV4-1 and TRBJ2-7; 7 bases fit TRBD2. The germline gives CDR1 MGHRA, CDR2 YSYEKL. V lost 1 base and J lost 5; bases outside the gene matches: 2. This CDR3 is built from 13 residues. The CDR3 coding sequence is TGCGCCAGCAGCCAAGTGGGAGGGAACGAGCAGTACTTC. This gives the protein CASSQVGGNEQYF.

The CDR3 region is CASSIVGGSQPQHF. The CDR3 DNA reads as TGTGCCAGTAGTATAGTTGGGGGGTCTCAGCCCCAGCATTTT. The rearrangement uses TRBV19 and TRBJ1-5; possibly TRBD1 for D (5 bases). The CDR3 spans 14 residues. Trimming pared 1 base from V and 6 bases from J, leaving 10 bases between. The germline CDR1 and CDR2 sequences are LNHDA and SQIVND (reference sequence).

The sample holds one count of this clone. The chain employs TRBV3-1 (or the pseudogene TRBV3-2) and TRBJ1-5; 7 nucleotides line up with TRBD1. This CDR3 spans 15 amino acids. Unmatched junction bases numbered 1, after V lost 1 base and J lost 1 base. Germline lookup yields CDR1 LGHDT and CDR2 YNNKEL (reference sequence). The CDR3 reads CASSQGQGSNQPQHF. The CDR3 DNA sequence: TGTGCCAGCAGCCAAGGACAGGGAAGCAATCAGCCCCAGCATTTT.

V is TRBV24-1 and J is TRBJ2-1; 7 positions match TRBD2. This CDR3 has 16 amino acids. CDR1 and CDR2 from the germline V gene are KGHDR and SFDVKD. V shed 0 bases and J 2 bases; nucleotides not matched to a gene: 3. The CDR3 is CATSDLGRETYNEQFF. As DNA, the CDR3 is TGTGCCACCAGTGATTTGGGGCGGGAGACCTACAATGAGCAGTTCTTC.

V and J are TRBV5-6 and TRBJ1-2; no definite D call. The V gene lost 2 bases and the J gene lost 7 bases, with 18 bases spanning the gap. The CDR3 is 15 amino acids. Germline assignment: CDR1 SGHDT and CDR2 YYEEEE. The CDR3 loop is CASSFNSVTLGGYTF. The CDR3 nucleotides are TGTGCCAGCAGCTTCAACTCCGTCACTCTTGGTGGCTACACCTTC.

The rearrangement joins TRBV28 to TRBJ2-6; D is perhaps TRBD2 (6 bases). Trimming cost V 6 bases and J 0 bases, with 9 bases left between them. The CDR3 extends over 15 amino acids. CDR1 and CDR2 from the germline V gene are MDHEN and SYDVKM. CDR3 in amino acids: CASRGGHSGANVLTF. The CDR3 bases are TGTGCCAGCAGGGGGGGTCACTCTGGGGCCAACGTCCTGACTTTC.

This chain uses TRBV5-4 with TRBJ2-1; 8 bases agree with TRBD1. With V trimmed by 2 bases and J by 4 bases, 5 bases remained unmatched. Germline CDR1 reads SGHNT; CDR2 reads YYREEE (reference sequence). The CDR3 spans 15 residues. The CDR3 sequence is CASSLGTGEYNEQFF. The CDR3 bases are TGTGCCAGCAGCTTAGGGACAGGAGAGTACAATGAGCAGTTCTTC.

This chain connects TRBV6-6 to TRBJ2-7; TRBD1 agrees at 9 bases. The CDR3 has 15 amino acids. The germline gives CDR1 MNHNY, CDR2 SVGAGI (reference sequence). J gave up 5 bases and V 2 bases, and 7 bases lay outside the gene matches. In nucleotides, the CDR3 is TGTGCCAGCAGTTACGCCGGGACAGGGAACGACGAGCAGTACTTC. It codes for CASSYAGTGNDEQYF.

This clone was counted a single time. V gene TRBV30 combines with J gene TRBJ2-3, with TRBD1 matching 7 bases. The CDR3 covers 14 residues. Losses at the gene ends were 5 bases for V and 4 bases for J; bases not matched to a gene: 9. Germline lookup yields CDR1 GTSNPN and CDR2 SVGIG (reference sequence). The CDR3 here is CAWGTASIPDTQYF. The CDR3 DNA is TGTGCCTGGGGGACAGCGAGCATCCCAGATACGCAGTATTTT.

V and J are TRBV18 and TRBJ2-7, with 7 bases fitting TRBD1. Germline CDR1 KGHSH, CDR2 LQKENI. V lost 3 bases and J lost 2; bases outside the gene matches: 4. This CDR3 spans 14 amino acids. CDR3 nucleotides: TGTGCCAGCTCACCCGGGACAGCCACCTACGAGCAGTACTTC. Translated: CASSPGTATYEQYF.

The gene calls are TRBV4-1 and TRBJ1-5; TRBD1 is a possible D gene (6 bases). The V end was cut by 1 base, the J end by 1 base, with 14 bases between. The CDR3 length is 17 residues. Germline CDR1 is MGHRA and CDR2 is YSYEKL. The CDR3: CASSQAYAGDSNQPQHF. CDR3 coding DNA: TGCGCCAGCAGCCAAGCTTACGCAGGGGACAGCAATCAGCCCCAGCATTTT.

This chain uses TRBV3-1 (or the pseudogene TRBV3-2) with TRBJ2-1; 9 positions agree with TRBD2. Per germline, CDR1 LGHDT and CDR2 YNNKEL (reference sequence). This CDR3 is 15 amino acids long. V lost 6 bases to trimming and J lost 7 bases; unmatched junction nucleotides: 10. CDR3 bases: TGTGCCAGCAGGGTTCGCGGGGGGGCAGGGAATGAGCAGTTCTTC. As protein: CASRVRGGAGNEQFF.

The V call is TRBV7-9, the J call TRBJ1-2, with TRBD1 as a possible D gene (5 bases). V lost 5 bases and J lost 7, with 14 bases in between. The CDR3 loop spans 13 amino acids. The germline CDR1 and CDR2 sequences are SEHNR and FQNEAQ (reference sequence). This CDR3 reads CASSPGGGSGYTF. DNA of the CDR3: TGTGCCAGCAGCCCCGGGGGGGGTAGTGGCTACACCTTC.

This clone has just a few counts. The gene calls are TRBV28 and TRBJ2-7, with 8 bases fitting TRBD1. CDR1 MDHEN and CDR2 SYDVKM come from the germline V gene. V was clipped by 6 bases and J by 3 bases; unmatched bases: 7. The CDR3 totals 14 residues. Written as DNA, the CDR3 is TGTGCCAGCAGCCCGGACAGGGAGAGCTACGAGCAGTACTTC. It codes for CASSPDRESYEQYF.

The rearrangement joins TRBV7-9 to TRBJ1-1; possibly TRBD1 for D (6 bases). CDR3 length equals 17 residues. Germline V lookup: CDR1 SEHNR, CDR2 FQNEAQ (reference sequence). Trimming cost V 3 bases and J 5 bases, with 22 bases left between them. Written as DNA, the CDR3 is TGTGCCAGCAGCTTCGGGGGGGGCAGGGTGGTAGGAACTGAAGCTTTCTTT. Residues: CASSFGGGRVVGTEAFF.